A selection of T cell receptor beta chains follows, all from one sample in a study of CD8+ T cells in alopecia areata. TCRdb keeps only in-frame clones here, not all; method: immunoSEQ multiplex PCR. In the table there are roughly 120,000 clones, about 61% of which are singletons. The sequenced sample consisted of CD4+ T cells sorted from blood. These receptors originate from a human donor in good health. CDR3s include the opening cysteine and the closing phenylalanine or tryptophan. A D gene is named only where the DNA matches it firmly. For some rows the clone size is stated as once, few or many, or as a class when expanded; others skip it.

size: -
V: TRBV30
J: TRBJ1-2
D: -
DNA: TGTGCCTGGATTCCGAGGGCTAACTATGGCTACACCTTC
CDR3: CAWIPRANYGYTF

size: -
V: TRBV29-1
J: TRBJ1-2
D: -
DNA: TGCAGCGTAGCCACACAGTCCGTCTATGGCTACACCTTC
CDR3: CSVATQSVYGYTF

size: -
V: TRBV6-6
J: TRBJ1-5
D: -
DNA: TGTGCCAGCAGTAAAGAGGGTGGACGTCAGCCCCAGCATTTT
CDR3: CASSKEGGRQPQHF

size: few
V: TRBV5-1
J: TRBJ2-7
D: -
DNA: TGCGCCAGCAGCTTGGGAGGGAACTCCTACGAGCAGTACTTC
CDR3: CASSLGGNSYEQYF

size: -
V: TRBV2
J: TRBJ1-1
D: -
DNA: TGTGCCAGCAGAACCCAGGGTCTAAACACTGAAGCTTTCTTT
CDR3: CASRTQGLNTEAFF

size: -
V: TRBV4-1
J: TRBJ2-3
D: TRBD2
DNA: TGCGCCAGCAGCCAAGACGGCCCTAGCGGCCCACGGGATACGCAGTATTTT
CDR3: CASSQDGPSGPRDTQYF

size: -
V: TRBV29-1
J: TRBJ2-1
D: TRBD1
DNA: TGCAGCGTCATCGGATGGGGACAGGGGGCAAATGAGCAGTTCTTC
CDR3: CSVIGWGQGANEQFF

size: -
V: TRBV4-1
J: TRBJ1-2
D: TRBD1
DNA: TGCGCCAGCAGCCACACAGGGGGGGATGGCTACACCTTC
CDR3: CASSHTGGDGYTF

size: few
V: TRBV30
J: TRBJ2-7
D: TRBD2
DNA: TGTGCCTGGAGTGTACCAGGGAGGGCCTACGAGCAGTACTTC
CDR3: CAWSVPGRAYEQYF

size: -
V: TRBV5-4
J: TRBJ2-3
D: TRBD2
DNA: TGTGCCAGCAGCACCGGACTAGCACGTTCGGCAGATACGCAGTATTTT
CDR3: CASSTGLARSADTQYF

size: -
V: TRBV11-2
J: TRBJ2-7
D: -
DNA: TGTGCCAGCAGCCCCCCCCGTCGAGGGGGTACATACGAGCAGTACTTC
CDR3: CASSPPRRGGTYEQYF

size: -
V: TRBV30
J: TRBJ1-5
D: TRBD1
DNA: TGTGCCTGGAAACCCGACAGGGCCCTCGGTCAGCCCCAGCATTTT
CDR3: CAWKPDRALGQPQHF

size: -
V: TRBV7-2
J: TRBJ2-5
D: TRBD2
DNA: TGTGCCAGCAGCTTAGCCGGGACTAGCGGGGGACGAGAGACCCAGTACTTC
CDR3: CASSLAGTSGGRETQYF

size: -
V: TRBV5-1
J: TRBJ2-6
D: -
DNA: TGCGCCAGCAGCCTTGAGAGCTCTGGGGCCAACGTCCTGACTTTC
CDR3: CASSLESSGANVLTF

size: -
V: TRBV29-1
J: TRBJ1-1
D: TRBD1
DNA: TGCAGCGTTTCTCGGGACAGGCCAGCAATGAACACTGAAGCTTTCTTT
CDR3: CSVSRDRPAMNTEAFF

size: -
V: TRBV27
J: TRBJ2-7
D: -
DNA: TGTGCCAGCAGTTTAAGGGACAACTCCTACGAGCAGTACTTC
CDR3: CASSLRDNSYEQYF

size: -
V: TRBV30
J: TRBJ1-1
D: TRBD1
DNA: TGTGCCTGGAGTGGGAGGGGGCTTATCGACACTGAAGCTTTCTTT
CDR3: CAWSGRGLIDTEAFF

size: -
V: TRBV5-1
J: TRBJ2-5
D: TRBD2
DNA: TGCGCCAGCAGCAGGGGACTAGCGGGGAAGTACCAAGAGACCCAGTACTTC
CDR3: CASSRGLAGKYQETQYF

size: -
V: TRBV7-9
J: TRBJ1-2
D: -
DNA: TGTGCCAGCAGCTTAGCGGCCGGGGCTGGCTACACCTTC
CDR3: CASSLAAGAGYTF

size: -
V: TRBV5-6
J: TRBJ2-5
D: -
DNA: TGTGCCAGCAGCTTGGCTCTAGCGAGCGGAGAGACCCAGTACTTC
CDR3: CASSLALASGETQYF

size: -
V: TRBV7-2
J: TRBJ1-5
D: -
DNA: TGTGCCAGCAGCTTATCTTCCGGGCCCCAGCATTTT
CDR3: CASSLSSGPQHF

size: -
V: TRBV7-2
J: TRBJ2-1
D: -
DNA: TGTGCCAGCAGCTCAAGATGGGGGGAAAATGAGCAGTTCTTC
CDR3: CASSSRWGENEQFF

size: -
V: TRBV4-1
J: TRBJ1-5
D: -
DNA: TGCGCCAGCAGCCGGGGGGACTTTAATCAGCCCCAGCATTTT
CDR3: CASSRGDFNQPQHF

size: -
V: TRBV4-1
J: TRBJ2-7
D: -
DNA: TGCGCCAGCAGCCATTCCGGGACAACAGTAGCCTACGAGCAGTACTTC
CDR3: CASSHSGTTVAYEQYF

size: -
V: TRBV13
J: TRBJ1-6
D: TRBD1
DNA: TGTGCCAGCAGCTTAAGGGTACAAAGGACAGGGACAATTAATTCACCCCTCCACTTT
CDR3: CASSLRVQRTGTINSPLHF

size: -
V: TRBV20-1
J: TRBJ2-7
D: -
DNA: TGCAGTGCTAGTGGGGGCTGGGAGCAGTACTTC
CDR3: CSASGGWEQYF

size: few
V: TRBV19
J: TRBJ2-1
D: -
DNA: TGTGCCAGTAGTATAGACGGGAACACCTACAATGAGCAGTTCTTC
CDR3: CASSIDGNTYNEQFF

size: -
V: TRBV5-4
J: TRBJ2-5
D: TRBD2
DNA: TGTGCCAGCAGCTTGTGGCTAGCGGGGGCAGAGACCCAGTACTTC
CDR3: CASSLWLAGAETQYF

size: -
V: TRBV6-6
J: TRBJ2-6
D: TRBD1
DNA: TGTGCCAGCAGTTGGGGACAGTCTGGGGCCAACGTCCTGACTTTC
CDR3: CASSWGQSGANVLTF

size: -
V: TRBV5-4
J: TRBJ2-2
D: -
DNA: TGTGCCAGCAGCCCCCGTTCCGCGAACACCGGGGAGCTGTTTTTT
CDR3: CASSPRSANTGELFF

size: -
V: TRBV5-1
J: TRBJ1-1
D: -
DNA: TGCGCCAGCAGGGCGACAGCTAATGAAGCTTTCTTT
CDR3: CASRATANEAFF

size: -
V: TRBV7-9
J: TRBJ1-2
D: -
DNA: TGTGCCAGCAGCGGCCTCAGGACCGACTATGGCTACACCTTC
CDR3: CASSGLRTDYGYTF